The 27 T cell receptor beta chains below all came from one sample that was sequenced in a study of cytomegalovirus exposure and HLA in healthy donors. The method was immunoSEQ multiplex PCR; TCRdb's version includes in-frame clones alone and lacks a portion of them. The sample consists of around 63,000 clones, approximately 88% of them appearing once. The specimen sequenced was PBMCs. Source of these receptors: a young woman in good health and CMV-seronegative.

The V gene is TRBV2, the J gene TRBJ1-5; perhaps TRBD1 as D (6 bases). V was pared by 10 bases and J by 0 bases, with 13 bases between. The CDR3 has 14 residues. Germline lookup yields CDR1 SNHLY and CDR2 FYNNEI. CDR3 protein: CAIFRDTSNQPQHF. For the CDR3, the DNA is TGTGCCATCTTCCGGGACACTAGCAATCAGCCCCAGCATTTT.

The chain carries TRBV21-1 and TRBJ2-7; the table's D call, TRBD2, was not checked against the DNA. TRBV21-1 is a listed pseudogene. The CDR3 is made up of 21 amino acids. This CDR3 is CASRKGGRGCRAEKFCYEQYF. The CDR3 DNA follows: TGTGCCAGCAGGAAAGGCGGGAGAGGGTGTAGAGCGGAGAAATTTTGCTACGAGCAGTACTTC.

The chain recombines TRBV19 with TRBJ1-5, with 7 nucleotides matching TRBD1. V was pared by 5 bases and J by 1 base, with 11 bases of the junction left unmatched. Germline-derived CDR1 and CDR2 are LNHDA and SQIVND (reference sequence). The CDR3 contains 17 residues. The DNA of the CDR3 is TGTGCCAGTAGTGGTGGACAGGCCACTTTCAGCAATCAGCCCCAGCATTTT. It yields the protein CASSGGQATFSNQPQHF.

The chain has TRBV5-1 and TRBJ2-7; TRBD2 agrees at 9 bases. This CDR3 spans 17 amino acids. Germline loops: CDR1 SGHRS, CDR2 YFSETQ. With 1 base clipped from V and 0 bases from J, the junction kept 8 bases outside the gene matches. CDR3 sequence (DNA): TGCGCCAGCAGCTTGTCTGGCGGGGGGGCCCCCTCCTACGAGCAGTACTTC. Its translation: CASSLSGGGAPSYEQYF.

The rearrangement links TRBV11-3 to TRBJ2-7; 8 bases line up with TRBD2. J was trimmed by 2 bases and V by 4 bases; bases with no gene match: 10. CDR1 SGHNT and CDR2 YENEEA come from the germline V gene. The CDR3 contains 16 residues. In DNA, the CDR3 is TGTGCCAGCAGCTCGGGAAAGGGCGGGGGGACCTACGAGCAGTACTTC. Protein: CASSSGKGGGTYEQYF.

Here the CDR3 reads CASSEASPGAGYEQYF. The CDR3, as DNA: TGTGCCAGCAGTGAAGCTAGTCCAGGTGCGGGATACGAGCAGTACTTC. The V call is TRBV6-1, the J call TRBJ2-7; maybe TRBD2 (6 bases). The V and J ends lost 0 bases and 4 bases respectively, with 16 bases between them. There are 16 residues in the CDR3. CDR1 MNHNS and CDR2 SASEGT come from the germline V gene.

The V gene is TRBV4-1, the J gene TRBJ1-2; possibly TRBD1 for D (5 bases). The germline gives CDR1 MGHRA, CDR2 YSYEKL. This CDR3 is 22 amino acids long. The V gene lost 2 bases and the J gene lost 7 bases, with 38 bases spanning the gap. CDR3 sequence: CASSQFRASGEGKEESRPGYTF. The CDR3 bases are TGCGCCAGCAGCCAATTCAGGGCGTCCGGGGAGGGTAAGGAAGAGTCTCGGCCTGGCTACACCTTC.

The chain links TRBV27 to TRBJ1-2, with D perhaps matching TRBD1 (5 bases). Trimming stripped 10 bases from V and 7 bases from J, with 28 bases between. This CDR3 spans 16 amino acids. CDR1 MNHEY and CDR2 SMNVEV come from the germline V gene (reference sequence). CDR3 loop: CATARTQTASMTGYTF. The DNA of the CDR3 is TGTGCCACCGCCAGAACCCAGACAGCGTCGATGACTGGCTACACCTTC.

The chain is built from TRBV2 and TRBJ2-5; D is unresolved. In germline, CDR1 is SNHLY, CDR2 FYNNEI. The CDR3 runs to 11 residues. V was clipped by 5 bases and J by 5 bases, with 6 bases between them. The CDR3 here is CASSPLETQYF. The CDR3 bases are TGTGCCAGCAGTCCCCTCGAGACCCAGTACTTC.

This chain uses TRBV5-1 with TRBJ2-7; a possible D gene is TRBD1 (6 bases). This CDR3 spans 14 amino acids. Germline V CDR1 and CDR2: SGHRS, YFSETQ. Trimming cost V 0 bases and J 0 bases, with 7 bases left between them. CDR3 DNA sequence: TGCGCCAGCAGCTTGGACAGGGTCTCCTACGAGCAGTACTTC. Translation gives CASSLDRVSYEQYF. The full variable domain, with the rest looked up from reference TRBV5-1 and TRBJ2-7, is KAGVTQTPRYLIKTRGQQVTLSCSPISGHRSVSWYQQTPGQGLQFLFEYFSETQRNKGNFPGRFSGRQFSNSRSEMNVSTLELGDSALYLCASSLDRVSYEQYFGPGTRLTVT.

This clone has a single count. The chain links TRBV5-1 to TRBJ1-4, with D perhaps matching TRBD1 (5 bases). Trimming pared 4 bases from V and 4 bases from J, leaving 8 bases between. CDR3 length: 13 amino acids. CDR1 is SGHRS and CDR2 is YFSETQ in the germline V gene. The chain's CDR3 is CASSQGSNEKLFF. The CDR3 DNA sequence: TGCGCCAGCAGCCAGGGCAGTAATGAAAAACTGTTTTTT.

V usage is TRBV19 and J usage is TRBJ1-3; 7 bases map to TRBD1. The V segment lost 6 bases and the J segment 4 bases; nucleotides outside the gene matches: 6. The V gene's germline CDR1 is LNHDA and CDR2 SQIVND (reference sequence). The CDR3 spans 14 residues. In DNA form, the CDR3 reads TGTGCCAGTAGCGCTACAGGGGACGGAAACACCATATATTTT. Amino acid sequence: CASSATGDGNTIYF.

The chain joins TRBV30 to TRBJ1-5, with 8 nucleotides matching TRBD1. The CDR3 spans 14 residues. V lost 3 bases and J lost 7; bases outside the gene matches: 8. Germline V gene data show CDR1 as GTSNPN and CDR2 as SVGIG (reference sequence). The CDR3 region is CAWRAGQGGQPQHF. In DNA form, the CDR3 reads TGTGCCTGGAGGGCAGGACAGGGCGGGCAGCCCCAGCATTTT.

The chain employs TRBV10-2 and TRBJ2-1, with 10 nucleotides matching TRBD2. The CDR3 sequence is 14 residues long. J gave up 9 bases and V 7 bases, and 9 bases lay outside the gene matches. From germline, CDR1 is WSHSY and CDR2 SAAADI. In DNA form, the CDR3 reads TGCGCCAGCATTCCTAGCGGGAGTGGTGTTGAGCAGTTCTTC. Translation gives CASIPSGSGVEQFF.

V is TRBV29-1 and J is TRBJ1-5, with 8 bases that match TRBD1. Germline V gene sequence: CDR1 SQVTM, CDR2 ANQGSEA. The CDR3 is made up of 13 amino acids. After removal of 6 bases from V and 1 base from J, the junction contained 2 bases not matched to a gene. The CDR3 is CSVQGASNQPQHF. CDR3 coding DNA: TGCAGCGTGCAGGGGGCCAGCAATCAGCCCCAGCATTTT.

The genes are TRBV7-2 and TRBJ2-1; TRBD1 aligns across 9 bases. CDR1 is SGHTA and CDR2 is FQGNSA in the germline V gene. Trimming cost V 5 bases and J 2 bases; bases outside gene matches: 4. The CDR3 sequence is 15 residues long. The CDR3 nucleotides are TGTGCCAGCAGCCCGTGGACAGGGGCCTACAATGAGCAGTTCTTC. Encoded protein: CASSPWTGAYNEQFF.

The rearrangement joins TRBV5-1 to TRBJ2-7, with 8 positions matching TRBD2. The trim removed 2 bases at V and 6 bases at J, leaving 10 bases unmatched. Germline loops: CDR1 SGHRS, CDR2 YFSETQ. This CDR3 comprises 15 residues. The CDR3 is CASSFREGSLGEQYF. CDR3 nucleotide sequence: TGCGCCAGCAGCTTCCGGGAGGGATCCCTCGGCGAGCAGTACTTC.

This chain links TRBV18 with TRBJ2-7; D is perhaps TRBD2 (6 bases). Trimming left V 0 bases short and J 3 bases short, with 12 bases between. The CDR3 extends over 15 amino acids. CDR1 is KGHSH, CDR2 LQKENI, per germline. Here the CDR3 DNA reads TGTGCCAGCTCACCACCGGCTAGCGCCAACTACGAGCAGTACTTC. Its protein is CASSPPASANYEQYF.

The CDR3 DNA sequence: TGTGCCAGCAGCTCCCCACCCCGGGAAAAGGCGGGCTACACCTTC. Residues: CASSSPPREKAGYTF. The chain uses TRBV11-1 and TRBJ1-2; D gene unclear. Germline V gene lookup returns CDR1 SGHAT and CDR2 FQDESV (reference sequence). V lost 4 bases and J lost 8, with 20 bases in between. The CDR3 runs 15 residues. The variable domain in full, completed from reference TRBV11-1 and TRBJ1-2, reads EAEVAQSPRYKITEKSQAVAFWCDPISGHATLYWYRQILGQGPELLVQFQDESVVDDSQLPKDRFSAERLKGVDSTLKIQPAELGDSAMYLCASSSPPREKAGYTFGSGTRLTVV.

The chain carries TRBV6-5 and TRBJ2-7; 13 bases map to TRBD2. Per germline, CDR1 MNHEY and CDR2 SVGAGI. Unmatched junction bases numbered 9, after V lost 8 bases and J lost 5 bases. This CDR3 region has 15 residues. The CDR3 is CASLARTSGSHEQYF. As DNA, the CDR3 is TGTGCCAGCTTGGCTAGGACTAGCGGGAGCCACGAGCAGTACTTC.

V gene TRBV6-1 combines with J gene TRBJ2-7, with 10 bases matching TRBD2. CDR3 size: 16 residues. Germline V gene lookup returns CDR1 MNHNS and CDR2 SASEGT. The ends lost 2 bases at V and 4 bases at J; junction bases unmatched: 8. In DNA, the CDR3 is TGTGCCAGCAGTGAATTACTAGCGGGGCCCCCATACGAGCAGTACTTC. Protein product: CASSELLAGPPYEQYF.

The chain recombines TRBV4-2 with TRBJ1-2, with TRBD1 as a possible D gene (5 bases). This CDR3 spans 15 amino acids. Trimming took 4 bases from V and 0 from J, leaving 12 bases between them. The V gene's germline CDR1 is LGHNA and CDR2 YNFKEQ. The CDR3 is CASSPEQATNYGYTF. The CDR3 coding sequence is TGTGCCAGCAGCCCAGAACAGGCAACTAACTATGGCTACACCTTC.

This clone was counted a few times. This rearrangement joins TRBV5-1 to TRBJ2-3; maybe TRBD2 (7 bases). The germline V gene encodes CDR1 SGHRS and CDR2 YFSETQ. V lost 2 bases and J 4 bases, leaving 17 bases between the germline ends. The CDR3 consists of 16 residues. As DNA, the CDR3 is TGCGCCAGCAGCTTACAGAGGGGGGGTGGTTCAGATACGCAGTATTTT. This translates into CASSLQRGGGSDTQYF.

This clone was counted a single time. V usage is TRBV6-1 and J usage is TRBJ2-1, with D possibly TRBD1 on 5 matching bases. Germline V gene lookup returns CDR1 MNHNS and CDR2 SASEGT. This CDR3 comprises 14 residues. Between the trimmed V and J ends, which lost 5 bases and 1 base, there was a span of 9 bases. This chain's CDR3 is CASSRQFSYNEQFF. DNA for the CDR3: TGTGCCAGCAGTCGACAGTTTTCCTACAATGAGCAGTTCTTC.

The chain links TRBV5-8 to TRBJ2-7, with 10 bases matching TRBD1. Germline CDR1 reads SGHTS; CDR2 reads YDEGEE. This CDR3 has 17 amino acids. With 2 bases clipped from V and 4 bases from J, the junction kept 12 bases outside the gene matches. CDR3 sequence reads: CASSFHRGGTGVYEQYF. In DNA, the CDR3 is TGTGCCAGCAGCTTTCACCGGGGGGGGACAGGGGTATACGAGCAGTACTTC.

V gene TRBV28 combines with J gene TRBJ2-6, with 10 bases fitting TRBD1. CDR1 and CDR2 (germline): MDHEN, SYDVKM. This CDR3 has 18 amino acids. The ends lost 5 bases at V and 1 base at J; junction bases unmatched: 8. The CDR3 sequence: CASSPSGQGTSGANVLTF. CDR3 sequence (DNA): TGTGCCAGCAGTCCATCGGGACAGGGGACGTCTGGGGCCAACGTCCTGACTTTC. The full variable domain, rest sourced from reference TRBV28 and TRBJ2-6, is DVKVTQSSRYLVKRTGEKVFLECVQDMDHENMFWYRQDPGLGLRLIYFSYDVKMKEKGDIPEGYSVSREKKERFSLILESASTNQTSMYLCASSPSGQGTSGANVLTFGAGSRLTVL.

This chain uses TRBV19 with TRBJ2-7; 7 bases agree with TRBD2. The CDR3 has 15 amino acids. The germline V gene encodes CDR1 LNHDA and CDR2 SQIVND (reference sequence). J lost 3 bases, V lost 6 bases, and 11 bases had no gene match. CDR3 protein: CASRGGRDGIYEQYF. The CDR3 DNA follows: TGTGCCAGTAGAGGAGGGAGGGACGGCATCTACGAGCAGTACTTC.